Presented here are 14 T cell receptor beta chains from one specimen sequenced in a study of blood T cells in healthy people across ages. Through a sample-barcoded 5' primer and a J-beta primer mix, a second PCR was run for roughly 6 to 12 cycles. Using its own MiXCR run on the 5' RACE reads, TCRdb lists one record per CDR3 protein. In the table there are hundreds of thousands of distinct CDR3 sequences, approximately 30% of which are singletons. The specimen was blood. These receptors were collected from a woman over 75 in good health.

Worth noting for this clonotype: Possible read error: a much larger clone is one base away. The chain joins TRBV15 to TRBJ1-4; possibly TRBD1 for D (6 bases). The germline V gene has CDR1 LNHNV and CDR2 YYDKDF (reference sequence). This CDR3 has 15 residues. Between the trimmed V and J ends, which lost 3 bases and 7 bases, there was a span of 15 bases. CDR3 in amino acids: CATSRAGANTEKLFF. The DNA for the CDR3 is TGTGCCACCAGCAGGGCGGGGGCGAACACTGAAAAACTGTTTTTT.

A word on this clonotype: One end of the junction varies from germline; a read error may be responsible. The genes are TRBV7-3 and TRBJ2-6; D may match TRBD1 or TRBD2 (5 bases each). The CDR3 is 19 amino acids. Per germline, CDR1 SGHTA and CDR2 FQGTGA. DNA of the CDR3: TGTGCCAGCAGCTTATCGAGGGGCAGGAGAAGCTCTGGGGCCAACGTCCGGACTTTC. Protein: CASSLSRGRRSSGANVRTF. Variable domain in full (rest from reference TRBV7-3 and TRBJ2-6): GAGVSQTPSNKVTEKGKYVELRCDPISGHTALYWYRQSLGQGPEFLIYFQGTGAADDSGLPNDRFFAVRPEGSVSTLKIQRTERGDSAVYLCASSLSRGRRSSGANVRTFGAGSRLTVL.

Points on this clonotype: A read error is likely, as this CDR3 ends without the conserved phenylalanine or tryptophan. Because the CDR3's place on the DNA is in doubt, the DNA is left out and the CDR3 is given as listed by TCRdb. The chain links TRBV20-1 to TRBJ2-3; the table's D call TRBD1 went unverified against the DNA. The CDR3 is 15 residues long, counting both termini. The germline gives CDR1 DFQATT, CDR2 SNEGSKA (reference sequence). CDR3 protein: CSARGGQGRADTRYL.

The chain joins TRBV7-2 to TRBJ1-1; D may be TRBD1 (5 bases). Between the trimmed V and J ends, which lost 7 bases and 5 bases, there was a span of 20 bases. Germline values: CDR1 SGHTA, CDR2 FQGNSA. This CDR3 comprises 15 residues. DNA for the CDR3: TGTGCCAGCATGCCCGGGAGTGGGGCCCGGACTGAAGCTTTCTTT. It encodes CASMPGSGARTEAFF.

This clonotype was detected ten times or more. J is TRBJ1-1 and V is TRBV27; 9 nucleotides match TRBD1. Germline CDR1 reads MNHEY; CDR2 reads SMNVEV (reference sequence). The CDR3 consists of 15 residues. The trim removed 6 bases at V and 4 bases at J, leaving 9 bases unmatched. The CDR3 DNA reads as TGTGCCAGCAGAACAGGGGGCGCAGGGACCACTGAAGCTTTCTTT. Its translation is CASRTGGAGTTEAFF.

This clonotype has ten or more counts. The chain couples TRBV28 to TRBJ2-5; D might be TRBD2 (5 bases). Germline loops: CDR1 MDHEN, CDR2 SYDVKM. This CDR3 is built from 12 residues. V was pared by 3 bases and J by 5 bases, with 7 bases between. The CDR3 is CASSLEAETQYF. The CDR3 coding sequence is TGTGCCAGCAGTTTGGAGGCGGAGACCCAGTACTTC.

This clonotype was detected many times. The chain carries TRBV6-5 and TRBJ1-6, with TRBD1 identical over 8 bases. Germline trimming cut 6 bases from V and 9 bases from J; bases unmatched to any gene: 10. This CDR3 region has 15 residues. Germline V gives CDR1 MNHEY, CDR2 SVGAGI. CDR3 coding DNA: TGTGCCAGCAGCGCGGGCAGGACAGGGAGTTCACCCCTCCACTTT. It codes for CASSAGRTGSSPLHF.

This clonotype has at least ten counts. The chain uses TRBV5-1 and TRBJ2-3, with D uncertain. The V end lost 4 bases, the J end lost 1 base, and 19 bases lay between the germline ends. From germline, CDR1 is SGHRS and CDR2 YFSETQ. The CDR3 runs 17 residues. The CDR3 region is CASSPATALGGTDTQYF. In DNA form, the CDR3 reads TGCGCCAGCAGCCCCGCGACGGCCCTAGGAGGCACAGATACGCAGTATTTT.

This clonotype showed up many times. This sequence joins TRBV4-2 and TRBJ2-1; 10 nucleotides align to TRBD2. Germline CDR1 and CDR2: LGHNA and YNFKEQ. J gave up 1 base and V 0 bases, and 9 bases lay outside the gene matches. The length of the CDR3 is 19 residues. CDR3 coding DNA: TGTGCCAGCAGCCAAGAGATAATAGCGGGGGGCCAGTCCTACAATGAGCAGTTCTTC. Translated, it gives CASSQEIIAGGQSYNEQFF.

In its sample, this clonotype was seen a few times. This CDR3 reads CASSLPPPKTANYGYTF. Here the CDR3 DNA reads TGTGCCAGCAGCTTACCCCCACCTAAGACAGCAAACTATGGCTACACCTTC. V gene TRBV7-9 combines with J gene TRBJ1-2, with D maybe TRBD1 (5 bases). This CDR3 contains 17 residues. Trimming stripped 2 bases from V and 2 bases from J, with 18 bases between. Germline CDR1 and CDR2: SEHNR and FQNEAQ (reference sequence).

The DNA for the CDR3 is TGTGCCAGCAGAACGACAACTGGGACCATCGGAAAACTGTTTTTT. This encodes CASRTTTGTIGKLFF. The rearrangement uses TRBV6-5 and TRBJ1-4, with D perhaps matching TRBD1 (5 bases). Germline CDR1 MNHEY, CDR2 SVGAGI. The CDR3 has 15 residues. The germline V and J ends were trimmed by 6 bases and 10 bases, with 21 bases remaining between them.

This clonotype was observed a handful of times. Mismatch with germline at one junction end may stem from a read error. The chain recombines TRBV5-6 with TRBJ2-2; TRBD2 might be the D (6 bases). The CDR3 has 16 amino acids. Germline CDR1 SGHDT, CDR2 YYEEEE. CDR3 in DNA: TGTGCCAGCAGCCGGACTGGGGGGTTAGTCACCGGGGAGCGGTTTTTT. Protein sequence: CASSRTGGLVTGERFF. Full variable domain (remainder filled in from reference TRBV5-6 and TRBJ2-2): DAGVTQSPTHLIKTRGQQVTLRCSPKSGHDTVSWYQQALGQGPQFIFQYYEEEERQRGNFPDRFSGHQFPNYSSELNVNALLLGDSALYLCASSRTGGLVTGERFFGEGSRLTVL.

This clonotype was seen more than once but under ten times. This chain uses TRBV4-3 with TRBJ1-1; 8 positions match TRBD1. The CDR3 spans 15 residues. The junction had 3 bases not matched to a gene; V was cut back by 0 bases and J by 3 bases. In germline, CDR1 is LGHNA, CDR2 YSLEER. The CDR3 is CASSQDRQGYTEAFF. The CDR3 DNA is TGCGCCAGCAGCCAAGATCGACAGGGGTACACTGAAGCTTTCTTT.

In the case of this clonotype: A single base separates this from a much larger clone, so it may be a read error. This chain uses TRBV5-6 with TRBJ2-1, with 9 bases that match TRBD2. The CDR3 has 16 amino acids. J lost 2 bases, V lost 4 bases, and 7 bases had no gene match. Germline CDR1 SGHDT, CDR2 YYEEEE. The CDR3 DNA is TGTGCCAGCAGCCAGGGGAGCGGGAGGCCCTACAATGAGCAGTTCTTC. Its translation: CASSQGSGRPYNEQFF.